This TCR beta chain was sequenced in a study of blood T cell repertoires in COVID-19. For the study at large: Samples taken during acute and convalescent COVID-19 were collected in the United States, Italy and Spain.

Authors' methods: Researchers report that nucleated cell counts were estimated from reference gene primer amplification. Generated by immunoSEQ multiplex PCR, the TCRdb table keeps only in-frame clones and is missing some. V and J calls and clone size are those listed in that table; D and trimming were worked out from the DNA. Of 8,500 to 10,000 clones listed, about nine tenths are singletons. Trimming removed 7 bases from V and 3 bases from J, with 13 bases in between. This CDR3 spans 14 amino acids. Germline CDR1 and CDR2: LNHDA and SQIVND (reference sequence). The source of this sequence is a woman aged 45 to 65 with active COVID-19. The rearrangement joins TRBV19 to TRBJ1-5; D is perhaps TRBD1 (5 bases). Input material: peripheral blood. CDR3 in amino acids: CASTPDSINQPQHF. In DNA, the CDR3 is TGTGCCAGTACTCCCGACAGCATCAATCAGCCCCAGCATTTT.